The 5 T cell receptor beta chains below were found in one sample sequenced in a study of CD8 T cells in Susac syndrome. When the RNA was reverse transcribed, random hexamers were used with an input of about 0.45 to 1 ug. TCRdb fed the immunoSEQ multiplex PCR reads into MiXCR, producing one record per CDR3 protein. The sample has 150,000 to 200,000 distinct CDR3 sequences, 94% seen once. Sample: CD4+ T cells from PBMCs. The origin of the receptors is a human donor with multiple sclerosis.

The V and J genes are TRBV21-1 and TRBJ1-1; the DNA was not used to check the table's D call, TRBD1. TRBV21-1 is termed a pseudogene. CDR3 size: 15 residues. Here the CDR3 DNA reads TGTGCCAGCAGCAAATACGGCAGCCGGGGCACTGAAGCTTTCTTT. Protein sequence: CASSKYGSRGTEAFF.

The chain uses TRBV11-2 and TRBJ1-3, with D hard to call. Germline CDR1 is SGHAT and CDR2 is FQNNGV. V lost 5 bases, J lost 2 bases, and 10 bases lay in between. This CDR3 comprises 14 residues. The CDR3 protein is CASSLEVAGNTIYF. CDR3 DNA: TGTGCCAGCAGCCTCGAAGTCGCTGGAAACACCATATATTTT.

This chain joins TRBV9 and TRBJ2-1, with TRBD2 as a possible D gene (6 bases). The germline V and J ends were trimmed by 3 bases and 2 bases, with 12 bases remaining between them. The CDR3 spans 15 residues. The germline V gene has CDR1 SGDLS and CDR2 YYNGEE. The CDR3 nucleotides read TGTGCCAGCAGCGGGGGGACTGGAGCCTACAATGAGCAGTTCTTC. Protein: CASSGGTGAYNEQFF.

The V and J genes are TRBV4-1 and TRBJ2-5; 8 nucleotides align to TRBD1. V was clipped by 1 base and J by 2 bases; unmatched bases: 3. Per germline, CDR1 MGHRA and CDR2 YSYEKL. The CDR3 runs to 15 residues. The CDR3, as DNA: TGCGCCAGCAGCCAAGCGGACAGGGCTCAAGAGACCCAGTACTTC. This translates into CASSQADRAQETQYF.

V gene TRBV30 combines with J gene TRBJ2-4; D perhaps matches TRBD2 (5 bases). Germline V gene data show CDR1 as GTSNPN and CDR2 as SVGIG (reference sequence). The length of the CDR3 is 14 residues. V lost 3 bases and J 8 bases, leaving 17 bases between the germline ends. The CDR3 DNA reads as TGTGCCTGGAGGGACTCCGACCAGTTGCACATTCAGTACTTC. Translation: CAWRDSDQLHIQYF. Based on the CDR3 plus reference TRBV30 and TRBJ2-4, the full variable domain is SQTIHQWPATLVQPVGSPLSLECTVEGTSNPNLYWYRQAAGRGLQLLFYSVGIGQISSEVPQNLSASRPQDRQFILSSKKLLLSDSGFYLCAWRDSDQLHIQYFGAGTRLSVL.